One T cell receptor (beta chain) is described in this entry. Libraries were prepared by immunoSEQ multiplex PCR; TCRdb keeps only in-frame clonotypes and omits some of them. The repertoire consists of around 66,000 clones, with roughly 91% occurring once and the leading ten covering under 2.5%. This specimen belongs to a study of T cell changes during pregnancy in multiple sclerosis. Germline V gene data show CDR1 as LNHDA and CDR2 as SQIVND (reference sequence). This CDR3 has 14 residues. V gave up 5 bases and J gave up 2 bases, with 11 bases separating them. The sample was peripheral blood, taken in the third trimester of pregnancy. This sequence was found in a female donor in good health, enrolled as a control in a pregnancy study. V is TRBV19 and J is TRBJ2-3; D may be TRBD2 (7 bases). CDR3 nucleotides: TGTGCCAGTAGTCCGGCGGGGGCCACAGATACGCAGTATTTT. This sequence encodes CASSPAGATDTQYF.